The source of this T cell receptor (beta chain) is a study of T cells in Graves' hyperthyroidism and ophthalmopathy. Regions amplified from RNA transcripts were the TCR beta CDR3 regions. A first-round RT-PCR of the TCR CDR3 used the HTBI primer set. One entry per CDR3 protein results from TCRdb running MiXCR on the multiplex PCR reads. The data show 500,000 to 650,000 distinct CDR3 sequences, approximately 14% seen once. This clonotype was counted ten times or more. The source is a woman aged 50 to 60 with Graves' ophthalmopathy. Sample: blood.

The CDR3 protein is CASSLSLAGVKEQYF. The CDR3 DNA is TGTGCCAGCAGTTTATCCCTAGCGGGAGTAAAGGAGCAGTACTTC. This chain links TRBV28 with TRBJ2-7, with TRBD2 identical over 10 bases. This CDR3 comprises 15 residues. Per the germline V gene, CDR1 is MDHEN and CDR2 is SYDVKM. The ends lost 1 base at V and 7 bases at J; junction bases unmatched: 7. Together with reference TRBV28 and TRBJ2-7, the CDR3 gives the full variable domain: DVKVTQSSRYLVKRTGEKVFLECVQDMDHENMFWYRQDPGLGLRLIYFSYDVKMKEKGDIPEGYSVSREKKERFSLILESASTNQTSMYLCASSLSLAGVKEQYFGPGTRLTVT.